There are a few counts of the clone carrying this TCR beta chain. Its antigen remains unknown. Combining a sample-barcoded 5' primer with a J-beta primer mix, a second PCR ran for roughly 6 to 12 cycles. TCRdb passed the 5' RACE reads through MiXCR, listing each CDR3 protein once. The sample gives hundreds of thousands of distinct CDR3 sequences, approximately 60% of which show up once; approximately 24% is in the top ten. V shed 5 bases, J shed 3 bases, and the junction held 6 bases outside the gene matches. Per germline, CDR1 MNHNY and CDR2 SVGAGI (reference sequence). The CDR3 totals 14 residues. The data derive from a study of blood T cells in healthy people across ages. Study findings and constraints: When one million T cells were used, diversity estimates were thought to be underestimates.

The V gene is TRBV6-6, the J gene TRBJ1-2, with TRBD1 matching over 7 bases. The sequence was obtained from a man between 40 and 49 years old in good health. The sequenced sample was blood. The CDR3 DNA sequence: TGTGCCAGCAGTACCACACAGGGGTACTATGGCTACACCTTC. Protein product: CASSTTQGYYGYTF.